This T cell receptor (beta chain) came from a study of blood T cell repertoires in COVID-19. The method was immunoSEQ multiplex PCR; TCRdb's version includes in-frame clones alone and lacks a portion of them. The sample shows hundreds of thousands of clones, around 90% of them seen only once. The TCR originated in a human donor in a cohort sampled during active COVID-19. Input material: peripheral blood.

CDR3 bases: TGTGCCAGCAGCACAAGCTCCTACAATGAGCAGTTCTTC. Translated: CASSTSSYNEQFF. The chain combines TRBV7-3 with TRBJ2-1; D not resolved. Germline V gives CDR1 SGHTA, CDR2 FQGTGA. The CDR3 loop spans 13 amino acids. Trimming removed 5 bases at V and 0 bases at J, with 5 bases between.